Here is one T cell receptor (beta chain) with its context. Its antigen is not known. At one boundary the junction diverges from the germline segment, which might be a read error. This sample was taken from a study of cytomegalovirus exposure and HLA in healthy donors. About the research overall: Approximately 190 million T cells yielded roughly 120 million unique TCR beta sequences, as an earlier analysis found.

Use of 60 Vbeta and 13 Jbeta primers characterized the PCR. Clones were sequenced by immunoSEQ multiplex PCR, and TCRdb holds only the in-frame ones, with some missing. The sample consists of roughly 120,000 clones, approximately 80% of them appearing once. Findings and caveats of the study: Researchers catalogued about 150 TCR beta chains as cytomegalovirus-associated. V- and J-gene trimming of TCR beta was linked (in a later analysis) to a missense DCLRE1C variant. Because they were indistinguishable, some V segments, including TRBV6-2 and TRBV6-3, were excluded.

The CDR3 runs 15 residues. Germline loops: CDR1 SSHAT, CDR2 FNYEAQ (reference sequence). The chain has TRBV7-7 and TRBJ2-5; 8 positions agree with TRBD2. The sample taken for sequencing was PBMCs. This TCR derives from a human donor in good health. CDR3 nucleotide sequence: TGTGCTAGCAGCTTAACAGCGGGGGCGCGGGAGACCCAGTACTTC. It specifies CASSLTAGARETQYF.